This T cell receptor beta chain was sequenced in a study of shared clonotypes between healthy human individuals. Per the study methods: Junction-only immunoSEQ sequences carried no quality scores, so filtering differed. Sequencing used immunoSEQ multiplex PCR; TCRdb keeps in-frame clones, though not all of them. That table is the source of V, J and clone size, and D and trimming were worked out from the DNA. Here the sample spans a few million clones, more than 80% being singletons. About this clone: The antigen is undetermined.

Whole-study results and caveats: A generally larger estimated richness was seen in naive subsets than in memory subsets.

Those who donated, Caucasian adults without exception, all lived in Nashville, Tennessee. The receptor's source is a man aged 18 to 29 in good health. Some clones in this sample may be carry-over from other donors' samples. The sample was naive CD4+ T cells from PBMCs. Subset: CD45RA+ positively selected.

In nucleotides, the CDR3 is TGCGCCAGCAGCTTGGCCAACATTGGGGGGAATGAGCAGTTCTTC. Its translation is CASSLANIGGNEQFF. The chain carries TRBV5-1 and TRBJ2-1, with TRBD2 as a possible D gene (6 bases). Trimming stripped 0 bases from V and 7 bases from J, with 14 bases between. The CDR3 has 15 amino acids. Germline V gene data show CDR1 as SGHRS and CDR2 as YFSETQ.